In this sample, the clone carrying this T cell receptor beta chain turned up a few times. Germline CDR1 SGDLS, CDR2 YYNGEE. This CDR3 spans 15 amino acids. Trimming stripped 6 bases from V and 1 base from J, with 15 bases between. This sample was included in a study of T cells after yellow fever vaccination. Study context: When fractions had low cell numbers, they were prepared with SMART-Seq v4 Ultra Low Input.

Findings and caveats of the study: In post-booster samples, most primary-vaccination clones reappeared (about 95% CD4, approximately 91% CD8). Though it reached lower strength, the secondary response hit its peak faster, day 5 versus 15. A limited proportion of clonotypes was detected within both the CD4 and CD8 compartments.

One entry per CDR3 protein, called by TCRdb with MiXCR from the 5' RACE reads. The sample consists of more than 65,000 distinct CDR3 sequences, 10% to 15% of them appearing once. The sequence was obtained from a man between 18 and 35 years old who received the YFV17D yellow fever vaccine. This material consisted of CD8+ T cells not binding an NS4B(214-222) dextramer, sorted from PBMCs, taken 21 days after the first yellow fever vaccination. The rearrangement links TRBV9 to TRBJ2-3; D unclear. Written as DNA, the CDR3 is TGTGCCAGCACCCCCCGGGTATCACGCACAGATACGCAGTATTTT. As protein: CASTPRVSRTDTQYF.